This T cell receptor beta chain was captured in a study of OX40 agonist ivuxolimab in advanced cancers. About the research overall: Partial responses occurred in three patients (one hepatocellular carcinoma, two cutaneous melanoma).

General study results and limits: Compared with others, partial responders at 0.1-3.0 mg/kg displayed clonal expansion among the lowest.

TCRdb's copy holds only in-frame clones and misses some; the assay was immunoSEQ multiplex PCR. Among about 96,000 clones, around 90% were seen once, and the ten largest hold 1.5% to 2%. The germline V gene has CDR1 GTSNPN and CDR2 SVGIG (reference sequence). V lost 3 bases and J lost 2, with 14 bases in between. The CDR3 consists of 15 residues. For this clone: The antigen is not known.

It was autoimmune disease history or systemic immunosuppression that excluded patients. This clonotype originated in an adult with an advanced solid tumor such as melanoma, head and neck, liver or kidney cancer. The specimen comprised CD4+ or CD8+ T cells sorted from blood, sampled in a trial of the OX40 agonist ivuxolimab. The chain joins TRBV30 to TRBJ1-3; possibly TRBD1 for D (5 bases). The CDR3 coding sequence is TGTGCCTGGAGAGCCCGGGGGGGAACTGGAAACACCATATATTTT. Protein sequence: CAWRARGGTGNTIYF.